A selection of T cell receptor beta chains follows, all from one sample in a study of T-cell memory formation after mild COVID-19. One entry per CDR3 protein, called by TCRdb with MiXCR from the 5' RACE reads. The table shows about 560,000 distinct CDR3 sequences, with 15% to 20% occurring only once. The sample was PBMCs or a T cell subset sorted from them (not recorded which). Receptors were obtained from an adult woman who had mild COVID-19 (a few samples of this study predate the infection). Cell type and time point are not known. The CDR3 runs from the conserved cysteine through the conserved F or W. Each record gives: D gene, clone size, V gene, J gene, CDR3 protein, CDR3 DNA. D genes are given only for firm matches. Size tells how often a clone was seen (once, few, many) or the class of an expanded clone, and some rows leave it out.

D gene: -; clone size: few; V gene: TRBV10-3; J gene: TRBJ2-6; CDR3 protein: CAISESGSGANVLTF; CDR3 DNA: TGTGCCATCAGTGAGTCCGGCTCTGGGGCCAACGTCCTGACTTTC
D gene: TRBD2; clone size: -; V gene: TRBV3-1; J gene: TRBJ2-1; CDR3 protein: CASSQGAGGPGNEQFF; CDR3 DNA: TGTGCCAGCAGCCAAGGGGCGGGAGGGCCCGGCAATGAGCAGTTCTTC
D gene: TRBD1; clone size: -; V gene: TRBV27; J gene: TRBJ2-6; CDR3 protein: CASSRPDRVGANVLTF; CDR3 DNA: TGTGCCAGCAGTCGCCCCGACAGGGTTGGGGCCAACGTCCTGACTTTC
D gene: -; clone size: many; V gene: TRBV9; J gene: TRBJ2-3; CDR3 protein: CASSPTPGRTDTQYF; CDR3 DNA: TGTGCCAGCAGCCCCACCCCGGGCCGTACAGATACGCAGTATTTT
D gene: -; clone size: -; V gene: TRBV21-1; J gene: TRBJ2-7; CDR3 protein: CASSKARSTGLDEQYF; CDR3 DNA: TGTGCCAGCAGCAAAGCGAGGTCGACAGGGCTCGACGAGCAGTACTTC
D gene: -; clone size: few; V gene: TRBV6-5; J gene: TRBJ2-2; CDR3 protein: CASSYVSFRRGTGTGELFF; CDR3 DNA: TGTGCCAGCAGTTACGTATCGTTCCGGCGGGGAACGGGTACCGGGGAGCTGTTTTTT
D gene: -; clone size: many; V gene: TRBV11-3; J gene: TRBJ1-1; CDR3 protein: CASRRGGRDTEAFF; CDR3 DNA: TGTGCCAGCAGGCGGGGAGGGAGAGATACTGAAGCTTTCTTT
D gene: -; clone size: few; V gene: TRBV19; J gene: TRBJ2-2; CDR3 protein: CASSTGTGELFF; CDR3 DNA: TGTGCCAGTAGTACGGGTACCGGGGAGCTGTTTTTT
D gene: -; clone size: -; V gene: TRBV14; J gene: TRBJ1-1; CDR3 protein: CASSQVTRGEAFF; CDR3 DNA: TGTGCCAGCAGCCAAGTGACCCGGGGGGAAGCTTTCTTT
D gene: TRBD2; clone size: few; V gene: TRBV5-1; J gene: TRBJ2-7; CDR3 protein: CASSFRGLAGLWEQYF; CDR3 DNA: TGCGCCAGCAGCTTTCGCGGGCTAGCGGGGCTCTGGGAGCAGTACTTC
D gene: -; clone size: -; V gene: TRBV6-5; J gene: TRBJ1-2; CDR3 protein: CASSYSVGYGYTF; CDR3 DNA: TGTGCCAGCAGTTACTCGGTTGGGTATGGCTACACCTTC
D gene: TRBD1; clone size: -; V gene: TRBV7-8; J gene: TRBJ1-1; CDR3 protein: CASSSQDRVAEAFF; CDR3 DNA: TGTGCCAGCAGCTCACAGGACAGGGTCGCTGAAGCTTTCTTT
D gene: -; clone size: -; V gene: TRBV12-3/TRBV12-4; J gene: TRBJ1-4; CDR3 protein: CASSLGQNPFWEKLFF; CDR3 DNA: TGTGCCAGCAGTTTAGGCCAGAACCCATTTTGGGAAAAACTGTTTTTT
D gene: -; clone size: many; V gene: TRBV7-2; J gene: TRBJ1-1; CDR3 protein: CASSLATLGRNTEAFF; CDR3 DNA: TGTGCCAGCAGCTTAGCAACACTAGGGAGGAACACTGAAGCTTTCTTT
D gene: TRBD1; clone size: -; V gene: TRBV28; J gene: TRBJ1-4; CDR3 protein: CASSSWGQAANEKLFF; CDR3 DNA: TGTGCCAGCAGTTCTTGGGGACAGGCAGCTAATGAAAAACTGTTTTTT
D gene: TRBD1; clone size: -; V gene: TRBV20-1; J gene: TRBJ2-7; CDR3 protein: CSAGQKPGQGIFYEQYF; CDR3 DNA: TGCAGTGCTGGGCAAAAACCGGGACAGGGAATCTTTTACGAGCAGTACTTC
D gene: -; clone size: -; V gene: TRBV7-3; J gene: TRBJ2-2; CDR3 protein: CASSYSSSTGELFF; CDR3 DNA: TGTGCCAGCAGCTACTCCTCGAGCACCGGGGAGCTGTTTTTT
D gene: -; clone size: many; V gene: TRBV7-9; J gene: TRBJ1-1; CDR3 protein: CASSQGPTEAFF; CDR3 DNA: TGTGCCAGCAGCCAAGGACCCACTGAAGCTTTCTTT
D gene: -; clone size: few; V gene: TRBV6-5; J gene: TRBJ2-4; CDR3 protein: CASKAADVQYF; CDR3 DNA: TGTGCCAGCAAAGCGGCGGATGTTCAGTACTTC
D gene: -; clone size: -; V gene: TRBV2; J gene: TRBJ2-2; CDR3 protein: CASRGREYGELFF; CDR3 DNA: TGTGCCAGCAGAGGAAGAGAATACGGGGAGCTGTTTTTT
D gene: -; clone size: -; V gene: TRBV29-1; J gene: TRBJ2-7; CDR3 protein: CSVDELDLTYEQYF; CDR3 DNA: TGCAGCGTCGACGAATTAGATCTGACCTACGAGCAGTACTTC
D gene: TRBD2; clone size: few; V gene: TRBV20-1; J gene: TRBJ2-7; CDR3 protein: CSARDLISGVSFKSSYEQYF; CDR3 DNA: TGCAGTGCTAGAGATCTTATTAGCGGGGTAAGCTTTAAGAGCTCCTACGAGCAGTACTTC
D gene: TRBD2; clone size: -; V gene: TRBV28; J gene: TRBJ2-7; CDR3 protein: CASSSTGGAYEQYF; CDR3 DNA: TGTGCCAGCAGTTCCACGGGGGGGGCCTACGAGCAGTACTTC
D gene: -; clone size: -; V gene: TRBV29-1; J gene: TRBJ1-1; CDR3 protein: CSVRDVEAFF; CDR3 DNA: TGCAGCGTTCGGGACGTCGAAGCTTTCTTT
D gene: TRBD1; clone size: -; V gene: TRBV6-5; J gene: TRBJ1-2; CDR3 protein: CASSYEAGGGGYTF; CDR3 DNA: TGTGCCAGCAGTTACGAGGCAGGGGGAGGTGGCTACACCTTC
D gene: -; clone size: few; V gene: TRBV12-3/TRBV12-4; J gene: TRBJ2-1; CDR3 protein: CASSFTLKSSYNEQFF; CDR3 DNA: TGTGCCAGCAGTTTTACGTTAAAGAGCTCCTACAATGAGCAGTTCTTC
D gene: -; clone size: few; V gene: TRBV20-1; J gene: TRBJ2-7; CDR3 protein: CSAREEVSMSYEQYF; CDR3 DNA: TGCAGTGCTAGAGAGGAGGTCTCGATGAGCTACGAGCAGTACTTC
D gene: -; clone size: -; V gene: TRBV7-9; J gene: TRBJ2-1; CDR3 protein: CASSFPGRMDEQFF; CDR3 DNA: TGTGCCAGCAGCTTCCCAGGGAGGATGGATGAGCAGTTCTTC
D gene: TRBD1; clone size: -; V gene: TRBV24-1; J gene: TRBJ2-2; CDR3 protein: CATSEWTGGSGELFF; CDR3 DNA: TGTGCCACCAGTGAGTGGACAGGGGGGAGCGGGGAGCTGTTTTTT
D gene: -; clone size: few; V gene: TRBV29-1; J gene: TRBJ1-2; CDR3 protein: CSVPARGFNYGYTF; CDR3 DNA: TGCAGCGTCCCCGCGCGGGGGTTTAACTATGGCTACACCTTC
D gene: TRBD1; clone size: few; V gene: TRBV29-1; J gene: TRBJ2-7; CDR3 protein: CSIWDSHNEQYF; CDR3 DNA: TGCAGCATTTGGGACAGCCATAACGAGCAGTACTTC
D gene: TRBD1; clone size: few; V gene: TRBV12-3/TRBV12-4; J gene: TRBJ1-2; CDR3 protein: CASSLRQGARGYTF; CDR3 DNA: TGTGCCAGCAGCCTCCGACAGGGGGCAAGGGGCTACACCTTC
D gene: -; clone size: few; V gene: TRBV30; J gene: TRBJ1-1; CDR3 protein: CAWSFQGNTEAFF; CDR3 DNA: TGTGCCTGGAGTTTCCAAGGGAACACTGAAGCTTTCTTT
D gene: TRBD2; clone size: few; V gene: TRBV5-1; J gene: TRBJ2-1; CDR3 protein: CASSLAPIGGVYNEQFF; CDR3 DNA: TGCGCCAGCAGCTTGGCTCCCATTGGGGGGGTGTACAATGAGCAGTTCTTC
D gene: -; clone size: few; V gene: TRBV5-1; J gene: TRBJ1-3; CDR3 protein: CASSRESSSGNTIYF; CDR3 DNA: TGCGCCAGCAGCCGGGAGTCTTCCTCTGGAAACACCATATATTTT
D gene: -; clone size: few; V gene: TRBV7-3; J gene: TRBJ2-3; CDR3 protein: CASSYRTGEDTQYF; CDR3 DNA: TGTGCCAGCAGCTATCGGACGGGGGAAGATACGCAGTATTTT
D gene: -; clone size: -; V gene: TRBV30; J gene: TRBJ1-2; CDR3 protein: CAWMGGPHGYTF; CDR3 DNA: TGTGCCTGGATGGGTGGGCCCCATGGCTACACCTTC
D gene: TRBD1; clone size: -; V gene: TRBV7-9; J gene: TRBJ2-1; CDR3 protein: CASSAGQGERNEQFF; CDR3 DNA: TGTGCCAGCAGCGCCGGACAGGGGGAACGGAATGAGCAGTTCTTC
D gene: TRBD1; clone size: -; V gene: TRBV12-3/TRBV12-4; J gene: TRBJ1-2; CDR3 protein: CASSPGTAGSGYTF; CDR3 DNA: TGTGCCAGCAGCCCCGGGACAGCGGGCTCTGGCTACACCTTC
D gene: -; clone size: few; V gene: TRBV4-2; J gene: TRBJ2-3; CDR3 protein: CASSQDRNPITDTQYF; CDR3 DNA: TGTGCCAGCAGCCAAGATAGAAACCCAATCACAGATACGCAGTATTTT
D gene: TRBD2; clone size: few; V gene: TRBV6-6; J gene: TRBJ2-5; CDR3 protein: CASSYTSARETQYF; CDR3 DNA: TGTGCCAGCAGCTATACTAGCGCAAGGGAGACCCAGTACTTC
D gene: -; clone size: few; V gene: TRBV7-9; J gene: TRBJ2-2; CDR3 protein: CASSPRTSNTGELFF; CDR3 DNA: TGTGCCAGCAGCCCCCGCACCTCGAACACCGGGGAGCTGTTTTTT